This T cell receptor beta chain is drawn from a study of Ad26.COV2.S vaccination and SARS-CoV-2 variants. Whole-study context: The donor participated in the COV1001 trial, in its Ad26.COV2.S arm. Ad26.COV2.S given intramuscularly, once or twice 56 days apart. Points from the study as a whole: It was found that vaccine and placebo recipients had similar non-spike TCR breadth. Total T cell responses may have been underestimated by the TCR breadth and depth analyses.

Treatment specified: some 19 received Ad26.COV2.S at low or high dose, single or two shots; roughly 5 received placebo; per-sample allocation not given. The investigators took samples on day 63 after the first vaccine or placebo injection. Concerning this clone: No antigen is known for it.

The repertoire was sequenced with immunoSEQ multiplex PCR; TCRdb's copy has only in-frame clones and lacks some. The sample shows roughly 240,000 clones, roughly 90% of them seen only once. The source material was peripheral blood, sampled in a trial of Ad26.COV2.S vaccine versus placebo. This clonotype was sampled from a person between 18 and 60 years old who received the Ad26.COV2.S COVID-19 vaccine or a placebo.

The CDR3 sequence: CASSFPGRLANNEQFF. CDR3 DNA sequence: TGTGCCAGCAGCTTCCCCGGGCGGCTAGCGAACAATGAGCAGTTCTTC. The rearrangement joins TRBV5-4 to TRBJ2-1; weak D call: TRBD2 (6 bases). The CDR3 covers 16 residues. Trimming removed 2 bases from V and 5 bases from J, with 17 bases in between. Germline CDR1 and CDR2: SGHNT and YYREEE (reference sequence).